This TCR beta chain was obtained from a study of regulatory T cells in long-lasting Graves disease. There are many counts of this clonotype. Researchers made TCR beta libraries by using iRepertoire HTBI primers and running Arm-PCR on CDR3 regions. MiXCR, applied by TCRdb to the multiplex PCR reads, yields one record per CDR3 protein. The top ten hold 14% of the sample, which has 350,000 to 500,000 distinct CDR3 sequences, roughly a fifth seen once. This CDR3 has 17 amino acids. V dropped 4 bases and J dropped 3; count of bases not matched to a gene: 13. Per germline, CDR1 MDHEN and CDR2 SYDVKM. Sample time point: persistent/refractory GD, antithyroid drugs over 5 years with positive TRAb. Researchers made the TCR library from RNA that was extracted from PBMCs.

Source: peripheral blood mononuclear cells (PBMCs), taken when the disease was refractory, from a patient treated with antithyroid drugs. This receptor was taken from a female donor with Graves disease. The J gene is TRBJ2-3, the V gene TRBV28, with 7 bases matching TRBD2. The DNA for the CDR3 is TGTGCCAGCAGTTCTACAGGACGATTCGGGAGGACAGATACGCAGTATTTT. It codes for CASSSTGRFGRTDTQYF.